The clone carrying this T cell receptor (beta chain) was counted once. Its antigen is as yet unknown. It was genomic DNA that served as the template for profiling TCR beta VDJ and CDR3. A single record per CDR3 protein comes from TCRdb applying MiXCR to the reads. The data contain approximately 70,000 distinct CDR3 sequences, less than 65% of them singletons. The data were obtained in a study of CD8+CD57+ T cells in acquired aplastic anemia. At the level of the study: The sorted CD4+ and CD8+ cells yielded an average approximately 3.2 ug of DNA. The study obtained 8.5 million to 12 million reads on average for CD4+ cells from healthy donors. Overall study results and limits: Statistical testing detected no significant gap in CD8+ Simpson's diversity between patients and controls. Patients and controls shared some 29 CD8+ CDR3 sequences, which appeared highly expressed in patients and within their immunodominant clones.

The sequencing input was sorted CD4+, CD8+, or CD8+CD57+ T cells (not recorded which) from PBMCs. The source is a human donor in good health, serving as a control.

The CDR3 loop is CASSPRSGGWWGNEQYF. CDR3 DNA: TGTGCCAGCAGCCCACGGTCGGGGGGGTGGTGGGGTAACGAGCAGTACTTC. V gene TRBV7-8 combines with J gene TRBJ2-7; the match to TRBD2 covers 8 bases. The CDR3 consists of 17 residues. The V segment lost 5 bases and the J segment 5 bases; nucleotides outside the gene matches: 17. Germline V gives CDR1 SGHVS, CDR2 FQNEAQ.